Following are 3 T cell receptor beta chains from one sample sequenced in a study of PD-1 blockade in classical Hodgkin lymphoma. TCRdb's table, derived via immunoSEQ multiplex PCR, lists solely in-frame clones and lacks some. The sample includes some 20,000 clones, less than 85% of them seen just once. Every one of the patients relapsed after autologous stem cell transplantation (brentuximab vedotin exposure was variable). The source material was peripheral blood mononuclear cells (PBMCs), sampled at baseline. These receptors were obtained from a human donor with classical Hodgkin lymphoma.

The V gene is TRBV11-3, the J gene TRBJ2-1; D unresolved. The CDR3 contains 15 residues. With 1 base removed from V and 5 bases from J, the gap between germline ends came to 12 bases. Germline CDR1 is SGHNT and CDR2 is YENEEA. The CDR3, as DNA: TGTGCCAGCAGCTTAGTAGCAGCTGACGACAATGAGCAGTTCTTC. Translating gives CASSLVAADDNEQFF.

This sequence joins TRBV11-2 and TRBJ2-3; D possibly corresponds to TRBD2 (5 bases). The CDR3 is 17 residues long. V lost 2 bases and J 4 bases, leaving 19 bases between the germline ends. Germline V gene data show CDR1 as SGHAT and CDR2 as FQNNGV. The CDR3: CASSLPKLVRSSDTQYF. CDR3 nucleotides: TGTGCCAGCAGCTTACCGAAACTAGTGCGATCGTCAGATACGCAGTATTTT.

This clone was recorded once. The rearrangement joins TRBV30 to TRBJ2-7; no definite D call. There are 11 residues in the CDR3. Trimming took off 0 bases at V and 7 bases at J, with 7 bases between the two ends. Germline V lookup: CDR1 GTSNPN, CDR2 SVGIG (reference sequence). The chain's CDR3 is CAWSVGPEQYF. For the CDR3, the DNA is TGTGCCTGGAGTGTAGGCCCGGAGCAGTACTTC.